This entry features one T cell receptor beta chain sequence. Its antigen is not known. Some clones are missing from TCRdb's copy, which holds only in-frame ones; the method was immunoSEQ multiplex PCR. The table includes 110,000 or so clones, approximately 89% detected once. The data stem from a study of OX40 agonist ivuxolimab in advanced cancers. Study-level findings and limits: Compared with others, partial responders at 0.1-3.0 mg/kg displayed clonal expansion among the lowest. At 0.1 to 3.0 mg/kg, CD4+ and CD8+ blood T cells expanded clonally by week 6.

CDR1 and CDR2 from the germline V gene are MNHEY and SVGAGI. Between the trimmed V and J ends, which lost 2 bases and 1 base, there was a span of 14 bases. This CDR3 region has 16 residues. This specimen consisted of CD4+ or CD8+ T cells sorted from blood, obtained in a trial of the OX40 agonist ivuxolimab. This chain connects TRBV6-5 to TRBJ1-1; D is perhaps TRBD1 (5 bases). The clonotype comes from an adult with an advanced solid tumor such as melanoma, head and neck, liver or kidney cancer. CDR3: CASSYEAGPKNTEAFF. In nucleotides, the CDR3 is TGTGCCAGCAGTTACGAGGCAGGGCCAAAGAACACTGAAGCTTTCTTT.